One sample yielded the 31 T cell receptor beta chains listed below, sequenced in a study of OX40 agonist ivuxolimab in advanced cancers. Assay: immunoSEQ multiplex PCR; the TCRdb copy retains only in-frame clones and omits some. Of tens of thousands of clones listed, around 88% are singletons. This specimen was CD4+ or CD8+ T cells sorted from blood, taken in a trial of the OX40 agonist ivuxolimab. Source of these receptors: an adult with an advanced solid tumor such as melanoma, head and neck, liver or kidney cancer.

V gene TRBV30 combines with J gene TRBJ2-1; 12 bases fit TRBD1. Germline lookup yields CDR1 GTSNPN and CDR2 SVGIG (reference sequence). The CDR3 spans 15 residues. Unmatched junction bases numbered 2, after V lost 3 bases and J lost 2 bases. The CDR3 DNA is TGTGCCTGGAGACGGGACAGGGGGCCCTACAATGAGCAGTTCTTC. This gives the protein CAWRRDRGPYNEQFF.

This sequence joins TRBV7-2 and TRBJ1-1, with unresolved D. This CDR3 is built from 15 residues. CDR1 and CDR2 from the germline V gene are SGHTA and FQGNSA. Deletions cut 7 bases from V and 0 bases from J, with 15 bases between. The CDR3 DNA reads as TGTGCCAGCAACAGACGGGCGCCGTTGAACACTGAAGCTTTCTTT. As protein: CASNRRAPLNTEAFF.

The V gene is TRBV7-9, the J gene TRBJ2-3; 8 nucleotides match TRBD1. The CDR3 has 17 amino acids. CDR1 SEHNR and CDR2 FQNEAQ come from the germline V gene (reference sequence). The V gene end was trimmed by 1 base and the J gene end by 0 bases; junction bases not matched to a gene: 6. The CDR3 spells CASSLGTGMVSTDTQYF. The CDR3, as DNA: TGTGCCAGCAGCTTAGGGACAGGGATGGTGAGCACAGATACGCAGTATTTT.

The genes are TRBV30 and TRBJ2-4; D gene uncertain. Germline loops: CDR1 GTSNPN, CDR2 SVGIG (reference sequence). The CDR3 spans 14 residues. The V gene lost 3 bases and the J gene lost 5 bases, with 14 bases spanning the gap. Written as DNA, the CDR3 is TGTGCCTGGAGCGTAGGATCATGGGAAAACATTCAGTACTTC. Protein sequence: CAWSVGSWENIQYF. Combining the CDR3 with reference TRBV30 and TRBJ2-4 gives the whole variable domain SQTIHQWPATLVQPVGSPLSLECTVEGTSNPNLYWYRQAAGRGLQLLFYSVGIGQISSEVPQNLSASRPQDRQFILSSKKLLLSDSGFYLCAWSVGSWENIQYFGAGTRLSVL.

In the case of this clone: One end of the junction does not line up with germline, which may come from a read error. J is TRBJ2-5 and V is TRBV7-7; possibly TRBD2 for D (5 bases). The CDR3 runs 14 residues. CDR1 and CDR2 (germline): SSHAT, FNYEAQ (reference sequence). The CDR3 coding sequence is TGTGCTAGCAGCTTAGCTATGGGGAGAGAGACCCAGTACTTC. Translated: CASSLAMGRETQYF.

The rearrangement joins TRBV5-5 to TRBJ1-3; D is possibly TRBD1 (6 bases). The CDR3 loop spans 14 amino acids. Germline V gene data show CDR1 as SGHKS and CDR2 as YYEKEE (reference sequence). Trimming shortened V by 4 bases and J by 6 bases, and 14 bases separated the two germline ends. This CDR3 reads CASSPRQALNTIYF. The CDR3 DNA reads as TGTGCCAGCAGCCCGAGACAGGCCCTAAACACCATATATTTT. The variable domain in full, completed from reference TRBV5-5 and TRBJ1-3, reads DAGVTQSPTHLIKTRGQQVTLRCSPISGHKSVSWYQQVLGQGPQFIFQYYEKEERGRGNFPDRFSARQFPNYSSELNVNALLLGDSALYLCASSPRQALNTIYFGEGSWLTVV.

This sequence joins TRBV4-3 and TRBJ2-3, with 10 bases aligning to TRBD2. Germline loops: CDR1 LGHNA, CDR2 YSLEER. The CDR3 spans 15 residues. Losses at the gene ends were 0 bases for V and 3 bases for J; bases not matched to a gene: 0. The CDR3 DNA sequence: TGCGCCAGCAGCCAAGATAGCGGGGGGACAGATACGCAGTATTTT. Amino acid sequence: CASSQDSGGTDTQYF.

The chain recombines TRBV5-1 with TRBJ1-4; D remains unclear. CDR3 length equals 12 residues. The germline CDR1 and CDR2 sequences are SGHRS and YFSETQ. Trimming cost V 5 bases and J 4 bases, with 6 bases left between them. The CDR3 DNA is TGCGCCAGCAGGCGGGATAATGAAAAACTGTTTTTT. It specifies CASRRDNEKLFF.

J is TRBJ1-1 and V is TRBV6-6; 7 bases line up with TRBD1. V lost 6 bases and J lost 11; bases outside the gene matches: 12. The V gene's germline CDR1 is MNHNY and CDR2 SVGAGI (reference sequence). This CDR3 spans 13 amino acids. CDR3 nucleotides: TGTGCCAGCAGACCTGGACAGGCCGGGATGGCTTTCTTT. It codes for CASRPGQAGMAFF.

The CDR3 here is CASSLAGNYGYTF. The CDR3, as DNA: TGTGCCAGCAGCTTAGCAGGGAACTATGGCTACACCTTC. The rearrangement links TRBV7-2 to TRBJ1-2; D gene ambiguous. CDR1 is SGHTA and CDR2 is FQGNSA in the germline V gene. V was trimmed by 0 bases and J by 2 bases, leaving 4 bases between them. The CDR3 is 13 amino acids.

The gene calls are TRBV28 and TRBJ1-1; D uncertain. The germline V gene encodes CDR1 MDHEN and CDR2 SYDVKM. V dropped 6 bases and J dropped 4 bases, with 9 bases sitting between them. The CDR3 sequence is 12 residues long. CDR3 coding DNA: TGTGCCAGCAGACAGAGACTCACTGAAGCTTTCTTT. As protein: CASRQRLTEAFF.

The gene calls are TRBV4-2 and TRBJ1-1; 7 bases map to TRBD1. V lost 2 bases, J lost 1 base, and 4 bases stayed unmatched. Germline lookup yields CDR1 LGHNA and CDR2 YNFKEQ. This CDR3 is 15 amino acids long. CDR3 sequence reads: CASSQTGVGNTEAFF. For the CDR3, the DNA is TGTGCCAGCAGCCAAACAGGGGTGGGGAACACTGAAGCTTTCTTT.

The rearrangement joins TRBV6-5 to TRBJ1-2, with D possibly being TRBD1 (5 bases). Germline CDR1 is MNHEY and CDR2 is SVGAGI. Trimming shortened V by 6 bases and J by 4 bases, and 15 bases separated the two germline ends. This CDR3 has 14 amino acids. This chain's CDR3 is CASSMGVPPYGYTF. The DNA for the CDR3 is TGTGCCAGCAGCATGGGGGTCCCCCCCTATGGCTACACCTTC.

The V gene is TRBV11-1, the J gene TRBJ2-5; D remains unclear. In germline, CDR1 is SGHAT, CDR2 FQDESV (reference sequence). The CDR3 length is 15 residues. V lost 5 bases, J lost 2 bases, and 15 bases lay in between. The CDR3, as DNA: TGTGCCAGCAGCCATCGTACCGGTGGTCAAGAGACCCAGTACTTC. Translation gives CASSHRTGGQETQYF.

The chain couples TRBV10-3 to TRBJ1-2; D gene ambiguous. The CDR3 is made up of 12 amino acids. With 10 bases removed from V and 2 bases from J, the gap between germline ends came to 11 bases. Germline CDR1 is ENHRY and CDR2 is SYGVKD. Here the CDR3 DNA reads TGTGCCACCGAGACACTGAACTATGGCTACACCTTC. Encoded protein: CATETLNYGYTF.

J is TRBJ2-7 and V is TRBV29-1, with TRBD1 identical over 7 bases. The CDR3 length is 12 residues. Germline V gene lookup returns CDR1 SQVTM and CDR2 ANQGSEA. V shed 5 bases, J shed 4 bases, and the junction held 5 bases outside the gene matches. The CDR3 reads CSVWDRVYEQYF. CDR3 nucleotide sequence: TGCAGCGTTTGGGACAGAGTTTACGAGCAGTACTTC.

The rearrangement links TRBV7-3 to TRBJ2-5; 7 nucleotides agree with TRBD1. Trimming at V came to 4 bases and at J to 3 bases, leaving 5 bases not matched to a gene. The V gene's germline CDR1 is SGHTA and CDR2 FQGTGA. CDR3 length: 14 residues. CDR3 DNA: TGTGCCAGCAGCTCCGGGACAGCAAAAGAGACCCAGTACTTC. Translated: CASSSGTAKETQYF. Full variable domain (missing parts from reference TRBV7-3 and TRBJ2-5): GAGVSQTPSNKVTEKGKYVELRCDPISGHTALYWYRQSLGQGPEFLIYFQGTGAADDSGLPNDRFFAVRPEGSVSTLKIQRTERGDSAVYLCASSSGTAKETQYFGPGTRLLVL.

The V call is TRBV21-1, the J call TRBJ1-2. TRBV21-1 is an annotated pseudogene. The CDR3 sequence is 11 residues long. The CDR3 is CASSKESGYTF. As DNA, the CDR3 is TGTGCCAGCAGCAAAGAGTCAGGCTACACCTTC.

To note about this clone: Other DNA sequences of this sample code for an identical CDR3. The gene calls are TRBV7-2 and TRBJ1-5; unclear D gene. In germline, CDR1 is SGHTA, CDR2 FQGNSA. Trimming stripped 5 bases from V and 3 bases from J, with 8 bases between. The CDR3 sequence is 13 residues long. In DNA form, the CDR3 reads TGTGCCAGCAGCCCCGGGTTCAATCAGCCCCAGCATTTT. This codes for CASSPGFNQPQHF.

This clone was picked up a small number of times. This chain joins TRBV9 and TRBJ2-5; 12 bases match TRBD2. Germline values: CDR1 SGDLS, CDR2 YYNGEE. This CDR3 comprises 14 residues. With V trimmed by 3 bases and J by 7 bases, 4 bases remained unmatched. The CDR3 here is CASSGQLAGGTQYF. The CDR3 bases are TGTGCCAGCAGCGGTCAACTAGCGGGGGGGACCCAGTACTTC. The full variable domain, its missing parts supplied by reference TRBV9 and TRBJ2-5, is DSGVTQTPKHLITATGQRVTLRCSPRSGDLSVYWYQQSLDQGLQFLIQYYNGEERAKGNILERFSAQQFPDLHSELNLSSLELGDSALYFCASSGQLAGGTQYFGPGTRLLVL.

This chain uses TRBV11-2 with TRBJ1-6; D is undetermined. Germline V gene data show CDR1 as SGHAT and CDR2 as FQNNGV. V was cut by 5 bases and J by 8 bases, with 10 bases left in between. The CDR3 sequence is 13 residues long. CDR3 region: CASSASGHSPLHF. CDR3 sequence (DNA): TGTGCCAGCAGCGCCTCGGGCCATTCACCCCTCCACTTT.

J is TRBJ1-5 and V is TRBV15; 9 bases fit TRBD1. Germline V CDR1 and CDR2: LNHNV, YYDKDF (reference sequence). There are 18 residues in the CDR3. V lost 1 base and J lost 0; bases outside the gene matches: 7. The CDR3 sequence is CATSRGGQGRNSNQPQHF. The CDR3 DNA follows: TGTGCCACCAGCAGAGGCGGACAGGGGCGAAATAGCAATCAGCCCCAGCATTTT.

The V gene is TRBV5-4, the J gene TRBJ2-7; D is possibly TRBD2 (7 bases). Germline V gives CDR1 SGHNT, CDR2 YYREEE (reference sequence). V was cut by 3 bases and J by 1 base, with 14 bases left in between. The CDR3 contains 15 residues. The CDR3 DNA follows: TGTGCCAGCAGCTACGGGGGGCGTCTATCCTACGAGCAGTACTTC. Translating gives CASSYGGRLSYEQYF.

CDR3 residues: CSVGKQGPGELFF. CDR3 nucleotides: TGCAGCGTTGGAAAACAGGGTCCCGGGGAGCTGTTTTTT. This chain uses TRBV29-1 with TRBJ2-2; possibly TRBD1 for D (6 bases). The CDR3 spans 13 residues. The germline V gene encodes CDR1 SQVTM and CDR2 ANQGSEA. With 4 bases removed from V and 6 bases from J, the gap between germline ends came to 12 bases.

J is TRBJ1-5 and V is TRBV7-6; D perhaps matches TRBD1 (5 bases). CDR1 SGHVS and CDR2 FNYEAQ come from the germline V gene. The CDR3 covers 13 residues. V dropped 5 bases and J dropped 7 bases, with 12 bases sitting between them. CDR3 sequence reads: CASSPGREQPQHF. The CDR3 nucleotides are TGTGCCAGCAGCCCCGGCAGGGAACAGCCCCAGCATTTT.

V and J are TRBV11-3 and TRBJ2-3; TRBD1 is a possible D gene (6 bases). V was shortened by 3 bases and J by 0 bases, with 10 bases between the two germline ends. CDR1 SGHNT and CDR2 YENEEA come from the germline V gene. The CDR3 extends over 15 amino acids. DNA for the CDR3: TGTGCCAGCAGCTTGGACAGTTCTAGCACAGATACGCAGTATTTT. As protein: CASSLDSSSTDTQYF.

The chain links TRBV2 to TRBJ1-1; D possibly corresponds to TRBD1 (5 bases). The CDR3 consists of 17 residues. Germline loops: CDR1 SNHLY, CDR2 FYNNEI. V was trimmed by 4 bases and J by 5 bases, leaving 23 bases between them. DNA for the CDR3: TGTGCCAGCAGTGGCGGCAGGGTGGGTGTAAGAGGTACTGAAGCTTTCTTT. Encoded protein: CASSGGRVGVRGTEAFF.

The chain is built from TRBV19 and TRBJ2-7, with 8 bases identical to TRBD1. The CDR3 length is 15 residues. The J segment lost 6 bases and the V segment lost 5 bases, leaving 12 bases of the junction unmatched. Germline V gives CDR1 LNHDA, CDR2 SQIVND (reference sequence). In DNA form, the CDR3 reads TGTGCCAGTAGTTCCCAGGGGGCTAAAGGGGTCGAGCAGTACTTC. Translation gives CASSSQGAKGVEQYF.

The chain has TRBV29-1 and TRBJ1-1; the D is unclear. Germline V gives CDR1 SQVTM, CDR2 ANQGSEA. The CDR3 totals 10 residues. Between the trimmed V and J ends, which lost 5 bases and 6 bases, there was a span of 7 bases. CDR3 in DNA: TGCAGCGTTCGGAGGGCTGAAGCTTTCTTT. This translates into CSVRRAEAFF.

The chain carries TRBV19 and TRBJ1-1; 9 bases are a match to TRBD1. After removal of 5 bases from V and 3 bases from J, the junction contained 4 bases not matched to a gene. Per the germline V gene, CDR1 is LNHDA and CDR2 is SQIVND (reference sequence). The CDR3 contains 14 residues. In DNA, the CDR3 is TGTGCCAGTAGTCCGTGGGACAGGGACACTGAAGCTTTCTTT. Protein product: CASSPWDRDTEAFF.

This chain joins TRBV27 and TRBJ2-5; 9 bases line up with TRBD1. V trimming: 4 bases; J trimming: 1 base; junction bases outside the gene matches: 1. The CDR3 loop spans 14 amino acids. Germline assignment: CDR1 MNHEY and CDR2 SMNVEV (reference sequence). The CDR3 DNA is TGTGCCAGCAGTTCACAGGGGGCCCAAGAGACCCAGTACTTC. It encodes CASSSQGAQETQYF.